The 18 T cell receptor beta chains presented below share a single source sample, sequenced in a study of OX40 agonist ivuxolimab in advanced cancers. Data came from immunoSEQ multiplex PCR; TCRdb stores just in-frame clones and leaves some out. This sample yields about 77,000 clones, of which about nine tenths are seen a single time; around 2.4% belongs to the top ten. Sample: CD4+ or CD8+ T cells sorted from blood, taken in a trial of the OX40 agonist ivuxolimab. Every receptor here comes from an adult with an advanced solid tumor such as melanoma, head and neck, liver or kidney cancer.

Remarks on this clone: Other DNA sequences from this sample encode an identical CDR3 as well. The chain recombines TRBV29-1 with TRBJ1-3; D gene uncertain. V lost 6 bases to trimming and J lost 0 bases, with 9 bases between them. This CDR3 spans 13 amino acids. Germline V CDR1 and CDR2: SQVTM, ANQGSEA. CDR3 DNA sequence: TGCAGCGTCGCCGAGGGCTCTGGAAACACCATATATTTT. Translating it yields CSVAEGSGNTIYF.

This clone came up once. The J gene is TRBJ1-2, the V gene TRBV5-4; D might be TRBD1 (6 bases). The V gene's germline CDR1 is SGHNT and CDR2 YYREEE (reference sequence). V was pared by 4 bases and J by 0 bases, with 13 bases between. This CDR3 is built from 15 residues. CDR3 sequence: CASSPTGQANYGYTF. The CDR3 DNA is TGTGCCAGCAGCCCGACAGGCCAAGCTAACTATGGCTACACCTTC.

The CDR3 protein is CASSLRGTGSYEQYF. The CDR3 DNA sequence: TGCGCCAGCAGCCTACGAGGGACAGGGTCCTACGAGCAGTACTTC. V gene TRBV5-1 combines with J gene TRBJ2-7; 9 bases agree with TRBD1. Germline trimming cut 4 bases from V and 1 base from J; bases unmatched to any gene: 6. CDR1 and CDR2 from the germline V gene are SGHRS and YFSETQ. This CDR3 is 15 amino acids long.

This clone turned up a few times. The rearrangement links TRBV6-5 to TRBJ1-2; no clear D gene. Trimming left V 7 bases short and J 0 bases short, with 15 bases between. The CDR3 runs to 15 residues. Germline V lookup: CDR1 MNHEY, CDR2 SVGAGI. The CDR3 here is CASTQRVASNYGYTF. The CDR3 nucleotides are TGTGCCAGCACCCAAAGGGTTGCCTCTAACTATGGCTACACCTTC.

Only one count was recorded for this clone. The CDR3 loop reads CASSLIHSMNTEAFF. CDR3 bases: TGTGCCAGCAGTTTGATCCACAGCATGAACACTGAAGCTTTCTTT. The chain uses TRBV28 and TRBJ1-1, with no clear D. Per the germline V gene, CDR1 is MDHEN and CDR2 is SYDVKM. The CDR3 length is 15 residues. V lost 3 bases, J lost 0 bases, and 11 bases lay in between.

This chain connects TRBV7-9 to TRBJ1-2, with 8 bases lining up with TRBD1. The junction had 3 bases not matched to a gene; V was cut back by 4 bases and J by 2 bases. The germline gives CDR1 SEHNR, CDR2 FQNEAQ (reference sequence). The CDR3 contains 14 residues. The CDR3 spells CASSWTGNNYGYTF. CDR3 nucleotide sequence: TGTGCCAGCAGCTGGACAGGGAACAACTATGGCTACACCTTC.

CDR3 in amino acids: CASSYLTGEKLFF. The DNA of the CDR3 is TGTGCCAGCAGTTACTTAACGGGGGAAAAACTGTTTTTT. J is TRBJ1-4 and V is TRBV6-6; D remains unclear. Trimming removed 1 base from V and 8 bases from J, with 8 bases in between. From germline, CDR1 is MNHNY and CDR2 SVGAGI (reference sequence). This CDR3 has 13 amino acids.

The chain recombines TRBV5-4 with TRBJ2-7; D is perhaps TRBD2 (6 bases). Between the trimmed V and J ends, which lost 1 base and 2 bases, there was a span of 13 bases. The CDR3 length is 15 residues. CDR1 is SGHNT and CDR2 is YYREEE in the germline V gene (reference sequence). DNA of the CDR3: TGTGCCAGCAGCTTGACTGCGGGGTTGACCTACGAGCAGTACTTC. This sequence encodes CASSLTAGLTYEQYF. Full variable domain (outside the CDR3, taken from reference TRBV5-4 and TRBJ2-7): ETGVTQSPTHLIKTRGQQVTLRCSSQSGHNTVSWYQQALGQGPQFIFQYYREEENGRGNFPPRFSGLQFPNYSSELNVNALELDDSALYLCASSLTAGLTYEQYFGPGTRLTVT.

The CDR3 region has the DNA TGTGCCATCAGGGGGGACAGCAGCTCCTACAATGAGCAGTTCTTC. Protein product: CAIRGDSSSYNEQFF. This chain joins TRBV10-3 and TRBJ2-1; 7 bases match TRBD1. The CDR3 consists of 15 residues. With 6 bases clipped from V and 0 bases from J, the junction kept 5 bases outside the gene matches. Germline assignment: CDR1 ENHRY and CDR2 SYGVKD.

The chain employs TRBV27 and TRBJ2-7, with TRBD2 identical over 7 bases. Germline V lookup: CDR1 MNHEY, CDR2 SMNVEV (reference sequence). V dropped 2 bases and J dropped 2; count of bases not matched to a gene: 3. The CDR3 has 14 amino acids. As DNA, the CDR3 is TGTGCCAGCAGTTTAGGGGGGGTCACCTACGAGCAGTACTTC. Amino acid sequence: CASSLGGVTYEQYF.

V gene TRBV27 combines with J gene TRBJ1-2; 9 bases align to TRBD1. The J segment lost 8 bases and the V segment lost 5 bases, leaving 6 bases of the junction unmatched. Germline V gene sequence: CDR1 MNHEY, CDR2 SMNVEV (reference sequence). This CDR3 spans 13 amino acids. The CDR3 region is CASSPRTGEGYTF. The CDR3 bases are TGTGCCAGCAGTCCTAGGACAGGGGAAGGCTACACCTTC.

The CDR3 coding sequence is TGTGCCAGCAGCTTAGGTGGGGCCAACGTCCTGACTTTC. It yields the protein CASSLGGANVLTF. The V and J genes are TRBV11-3 and TRBJ2-6; D uncertain. CDR1 is SGHNT and CDR2 is YENEEA in the germline V gene. The length of the CDR3 is 13 residues. Trimming took 1 base from V and 3 from J, leaving 1 base between them.

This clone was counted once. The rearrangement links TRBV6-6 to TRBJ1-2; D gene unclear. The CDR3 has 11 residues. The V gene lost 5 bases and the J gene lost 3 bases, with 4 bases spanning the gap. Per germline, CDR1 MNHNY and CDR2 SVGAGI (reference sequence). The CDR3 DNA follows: TGTGCCAGCAGTGCGGACTATGGCTACACCTTC. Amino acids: CASSADYGYTF.

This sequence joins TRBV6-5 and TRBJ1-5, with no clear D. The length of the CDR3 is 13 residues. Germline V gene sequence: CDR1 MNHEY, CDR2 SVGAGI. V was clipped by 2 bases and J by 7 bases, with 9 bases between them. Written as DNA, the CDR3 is TGTGCCAGCAGTTACGGGAGGTCGCAGCCCCAGCATTTT. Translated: CASSYGRSQPQHF.

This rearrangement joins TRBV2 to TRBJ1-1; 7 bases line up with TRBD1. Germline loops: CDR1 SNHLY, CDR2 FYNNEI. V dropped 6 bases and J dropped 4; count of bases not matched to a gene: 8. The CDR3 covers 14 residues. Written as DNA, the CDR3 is TGTGCCAGCAGCGTCGGCCCAGGGGGCACTGAAGCTTTCTTT. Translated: CASSVGPGGTEAFF.

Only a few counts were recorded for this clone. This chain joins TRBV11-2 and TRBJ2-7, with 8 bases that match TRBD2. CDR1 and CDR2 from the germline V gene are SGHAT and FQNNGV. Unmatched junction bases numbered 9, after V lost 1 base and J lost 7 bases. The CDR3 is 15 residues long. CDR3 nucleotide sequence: TGTGCCAGCAGCTTAGTTCATAGCGGGGCCTCGGAGCAGTACTTC. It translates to CASSLVHSGASEQYF.

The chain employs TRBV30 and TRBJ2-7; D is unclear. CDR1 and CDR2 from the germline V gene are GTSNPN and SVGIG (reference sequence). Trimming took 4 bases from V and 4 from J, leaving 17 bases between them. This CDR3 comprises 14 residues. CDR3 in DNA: TGTGCCTGGATGGCGACCTCACCTAGATACGAGCAGTACTTC. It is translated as CAWMATSPRYEQYF.

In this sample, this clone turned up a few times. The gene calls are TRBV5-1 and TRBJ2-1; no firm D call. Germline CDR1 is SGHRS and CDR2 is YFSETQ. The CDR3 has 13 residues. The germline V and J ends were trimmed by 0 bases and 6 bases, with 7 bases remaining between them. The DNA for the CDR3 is TGCGCCAGCAGCTTGGCCAGCCGCAATGAGCAGTTCTTC. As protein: CASSLASRNEQFF.